The rows below give T cell receptor beta chains drawn from one sample of a study of cytomegalovirus exposure and HLA in healthy donors. Libraries were prepared by immunoSEQ multiplex PCR; TCRdb keeps only in-frame clonotypes and omits some of them. Among 140,000 to 150,000 clones listed, 70% to 85% were seen once. Input material: PBMCs. The receptors derive from a woman aged 55 to 70 in good health and CMV-seropositive. Each CDR3 is given with its conserved first and last residue. The D gene is left open where the match is weak. For some rows the clone size is stated as once, few or many, or as a class when expanded; others skip it.

TRBD2	16	NA	TRBV28	TRBJ2-3	TGTGCCAGCAGTTTTCTAGCGGGAGTAGTGGTAAATACGCAGTATTTT	CASSFLAGVVVNTQYF
TRBD1	16	NA	TRBV25-1	TRBJ2-2	TGTGCCAGCAGCGGGTCGACAGGGATTAACACCGGGGAGCTGTTTTTT	CASSGSTGINTGELFF
TRBD2	16	NA	TRBV9	TRBJ2-3	TGTGCCAGCAGCGGATCTAGCGGGCTCAGCACAGATACGCAGTATTTT	CASSGSSGLSTDTQYF
NA	18	NA	TRBV15	TRBJ2-3	TGTGCCACCAGCAGACAAAAACAGGGTTGGGGTTCGACAGATACGCAGTATTTT	CATSRQKQGWGSTDTQYF
NA	18	NA	TRBV19	TRBJ2-3	TGTGCCAGTAGTATAGGGTCTCTCCAGGGGCGCGAAACAGATACGCAGTATTTT	CASSIGSLQGRETDTQYF
TRBD1	16	NA	TRBV7-2	TRBJ2-1	TGTGCCAGCAGCTTGCGACGGACAGGGAGCCGAGATGAGCAGTTCTTC	CASSLRRTGSRDEQFF
NA	13	NA	TRBV7-2	TRBJ2-7	TGTGCCAGCAGCACCGGACCGGAGGTCAAGCAGTACTTC	CASSTGPEVKQYF
NA	15	few	TRBV5-6	TRBJ1-2	TGTGCCAGCAGCGCGAGGCCGGGACACGTCTATGGCTACACCTTC	CASSARPGHVYGYTF
TRBD1	16	once	TRBV5-4	TRBJ1-4	TGTGCCAGCAGCGGTGAACCGGGACAGGGGATTGAAAAACTGTTTTTT	CASSGEPGQGIEKLFF
NA	14	NA	TRBV27	TRBJ2-7	TGTGCCAGCAGTCTTACAGGGTACTCCTACGAGCAGTACTTC	CASSLTGYSYEQYF
TRBD2	14	NA	TRBV27	TRBJ2-7	TGTGCCAGCAGCCCGGGGACTAGATCCTACGAGCAGTACTTC	CASSPGTRSYEQYF
NA	13	NA	TRBV27	TRBJ1-5	TGTGCCAGCAGTTTCCAGGGGCGTCAGCCCCAGCATTTT	CASSFQGRQPQHF
TRBD2	14	NA	TRBV27	TRBJ2-1	TGTGCCAGCATAGGAGCGGGGATCTACAATGAGCAGTTCTTC	CASIGAGIYNEQFF
TRBD2	17	NA	TRBV7-6	TRBJ2-2	TGTGCCAGCAGCTTAGCTAGGGGATTAGCGGGGACCGGGGAGCTGTTTTTT	CASSLARGLAGTGELFF
NA	17	NA	TRBV9	TRBJ2-3	TGTGCCAGCAGCGTAGGCGGTGCGGCGGGCAGGGGAGATACGCAGTATTTT	CASSVGGAAGRGDTQYF
NA	15	NA	TRBV13	TRBJ1-2	TGTGCCAGCAGTGCCGACGGGGGATCGTCCTATGGCTACACCTTC	CASSADGGSSYGYTF
TRBD1	17	NA	TRBV5-1	TRBJ2-2	TGCGCCAGCAGCATAACCGGGACAGGTGCGAACACCGGGGAGCTGTTTTTT	CASSITGTGANTGELFF